Sequencing of this T cell receptor beta chain was carried out in a study of blood T cells in healthy people across ages (dated by TCRdb to between 2015 and 2016). At the level of the whole study: In model experiments, roughly one uniquely barcoded TCR beta cDNA molecule per two T cells was captured by template switching. Age-related changes in TCR beta repertoire diversity were measured in the study by deep sequencing normalized with unique cDNA molecular identifiers. Four age groups were formed from the donors: young (average 16 years), middle-aged (approximately 40), aged (roughly 59) and long-lived (approximately 78). To avoid experimental bias, donors of different ages were spread randomly across the sequencing lanes. Two additional independent replicas of 1 million unique cDNA reads from the same blood draw were analyzed for two donors (one aged 18 to 30 and one aged 80 or older). Results the study describes overall, beyond this receptor: Donor CMV infection status was unknown, potentially confounding age-related changes in expanded clonotypes. Compared with the aged group, the long-lived group had more naive CD4+ T cells, fewer expanded clones and increased TCR diversity, a pattern suggesting age selection. Estimates of total diversity based on one million sequenced T cells were considered lower bounds and underestimates. Because profiling used bulk unsorted PBMCs, naive and antigen-experienced compartments could not be compared conclusively. As age increased, observed TCR beta diversity per million T cells dropped in a roughly linear way, and a significant reduction was already evident by age roughly 40. The percentage of naive T cells measured by flow cytometry correlated strongly with observed TCR beta diversity.

The donors were roughly 39 Caucasian individuals from Russia, aged about 6 to 95 years, who were systemically healthy. Each donor gave ten milliliters of peripheral blood, collected into EDTA-treated Vacutainer tubes. Ficoll-Paque density-gradient centrifugation was used to isolate PBMCs, with at least 6.5 million per sample. Total RNA, at least 5 micrograms per sample, was extracted from PBMCs with Trizol reagent. Naive CD45RAhigh/CD27high T cell percentages were measured by flow cytometry on a PBMC aliquot from every donor. As regards this clonotype: The antigen it recognizes is unknown. Per-base qualities were not stored, and no clone one base away is much larger.

CDR1 and CDR2, looked up from the germline V gene, are KGHDR and SFDVKD. Inclusive of the bounding cysteine and phenylalanine, the CDR3 is 16 residues long. Only the CDR3 portion is preserved as DNA: 48 bases, with reading frame beginning at the first base. A distance of 16 bases separates the germline ends of V and J, which lose 1 base and 7 bases respectively. Libraries were prepared through 5' RACE. Instrument on record: Illumina HiSeq 2500. The second PCR ran for roughly 6 to 11 cycles and used a J-beta primer mix along with a sample-barcoded 5' primer. A unique molecular identifier was introduced onto each TCR beta cDNA molecule by a template-switch 5' adaptor carrying 12 random nucleotides. Each sample yielded at least 2.5 million CDR3-containing paired-end reads. First-strand cDNA synthesis was performed from all RNA using the Mint cDNA synthesis kit, with priming by a TRBC-specific oligonucleotide. Following uracil-DNA glycosylase treatment, all cDNA underwent a first 18-cycle PCR with the universal primers M1SS and BC2_uni_R. Under the source paper's analysis protocol: For normalization, 1 million high-quality reads, each with a distinct molecular identifier, were randomly selected from each sample. Instead of being binned into consensus sequences, reads that shared molecular identifiers were thrown out. MiTCR, set to a Q25 quality threshold and the strictest error-elimination algorithm, was used for CDR3 identification, clonotype clustering and error correction. A nonparametric unseen species model with Euler transformation was used to estimate a lower bound on total TCR beta diversity. In-frame beta chains were kept once TCRdb had trimmed the public reads at Q25 with fastp and called clones with MiXCR. Identical CDR3 protein sequences are pooled into one entry, listed with their most common genes and DNA. These V and J calls derive from TCRdb rather than the authors' analysis. The sample records approximately 1,000,000 distinct CDR3 sequences, less than 50% of which are singletons. About 19% of the sample comes from the top ten.

The chain employs TRBV24-1 and TRBJ2-1; matching of 5 bases hints at TRBD2 as the D gene. The sequence came from a woman aged 55-69 years in good health. Sample: blood. The DNA sequence is as follows: TGTGCCACCAGTGATTTAAGATTGGCTAGCAGGAATGAGCAGTTCTTC. Translation gives CATSDLRLASRNEQFF.